These 23 T cell receptor beta chains came from one sample sequenced in a study of blood T cell repertoires in COVID-19. Some clones are missing from TCRdb's copy, which holds only in-frame ones; the method was immunoSEQ multiplex PCR. This sample has tens of thousands of clones, with around 81% found just once. Material: peripheral blood. The receptors stem from a human donor in a cohort sampled during active COVID-19.

The J gene is TRBJ2-1, the V gene TRBV9; D is unresolved. The CDR3 length is 13 residues. The V gene's germline CDR1 is SGDLS and CDR2 YYNGEE. V was clipped by 3 bases and J by 8 bases, with 12 bases between them. The DNA of the CDR3 is TGTGCCAGCAGCGCCCCTCTTATCCATGAGCAGTTCTTC. Its protein product is CASSAPLIHEQFF.

The genes are TRBV5-6 and TRBJ1-2, with a weak D call TRBD1 (5 bases). The CDR3 extends over 13 amino acids. Germline CDR1 is SGHDT and CDR2 is YYEEEE. With 4 bases removed from V and 6 bases from J, the gap between germline ends came to 13 bases. CDR3 loop: CASSPQGYDGYTF. Written as DNA, the CDR3 is TGTGCCAGCAGCCCTCAGGGTTACGATGGCTACACCTTC.

The V and J genes are TRBV6-6 and TRBJ2-1; the D is unclear. In germline, CDR1 is MNHNY, CDR2 SVGAGI (reference sequence). There are 15 residues in the CDR3. Trimming removed 2 bases at V and 9 bases at J, with 17 bases between. CDR3 bases: TGTGCCAGCAGTTACGGGCCCTACCCCCACAGTGAGCAGTTCTTC. The encoded protein is CASSYGPYPHSEQFF.

The rearrangement joins TRBV19 to TRBJ2-2; 11 nucleotides align to TRBD1. Per germline, CDR1 LNHDA and CDR2 SQIVND (reference sequence). Trimming removed 7 bases from V and 7 bases from J; junction bases left unmatched: 2. The CDR3 has 13 residues. The DNA for the CDR3 is TGTGCCAGTAAGGACAGGGGGCACGGGGAGCTGTTTTTT. It encodes CASKDRGHGELFF.

The chain combines TRBV2 with TRBJ2-7; D is possibly TRBD2 (5 bases). The CDR3 covers 12 residues. CDR1 is SNHLY, CDR2 FYNNEI, per germline. Trimming left V 5 bases short and J 6 bases short, with 11 bases between. CDR3 sequence reads: CASSFSSGEQYF. DNA of the CDR3: TGTGCCAGCAGTTTTTCAAGCGGCGAGCAGTACTTC.

The chain is built from TRBV19 and TRBJ1-5; 7 bases match TRBD1. V lost 5 bases to trimming and J lost 6 bases; unmatched junction nucleotides: 13. CDR1 is LNHDA and CDR2 is SQIVND in the germline V gene (reference sequence). The CDR3 loop spans 16 amino acids. For the CDR3, the DNA is TGTGCCAGTAGTCTCTCGGGTGAGGGGGCCCTTCAGCCCCAGCATTTT. Its protein product is CASSLSGEGALQPQHF. Full variable domain (rest looked up from reference TRBV19 and TRBJ1-5): DGGITQSPKYLFRKEGQNVTLSCEQNLNHDAMYWYRQDPGQGLRLIYYSQIVNDFQKGDIAEGYSVSREKKESFPLTVTSAQKNPTAFYLCASSLSGEGALQPQHFGDGTRLSIL.

This chain links TRBV5-1 with TRBJ2-5; 12 bases map to TRBD1. The V gene's germline CDR1 is SGHRS and CDR2 YFSETQ. The CDR3 loop spans 13 amino acids. V lost 6 bases to trimming and J lost 5 bases; unmatched junction nucleotides: 2. CDR3 residues: CASTGQGAETQYF. Here the CDR3 DNA reads TGCGCCAGCACGGGACAGGGGGCCGAGACCCAGTACTTC.

The chain combines TRBV28 with TRBJ1-1; TRBD1 is a possible D gene (5 bases). The V end was cut by 4 bases, the J end by 5 bases, with 14 bases between. The germline V gene has CDR1 MDHEN and CDR2 SYDVKM. The CDR3 length is 14 residues. In DNA form, the CDR3 reads TGTGCCAGCAGTTCACAGGCGTTAGGGACTGAAGCTTTCTTT. Its translation: CASSSQALGTEAFF.

J is TRBJ1-1 and V is TRBV5-1; 8 bases align to TRBD1. The germline V gene encodes CDR1 SGHRS and CDR2 YFSETQ. This CDR3 comprises 18 residues. Trimming at V came to 4 bases and at J to 1 base, leaving 15 bases not matched to a gene. The CDR3 reads CASSLRGTGGLENTEAFF. CDR3 nucleotide sequence: TGCGCCAGCAGCCTCAGGGGGACAGGTGGCCTTGAGAACACTGAAGCTTTCTTT.

The chain recombines TRBV2 with TRBJ2-7, with 9 bases that match TRBD2. The CDR3 has 13 amino acids. With V trimmed by 7 bases and J by 7 bases, 8 bases remained unmatched. Germline CDR1 reads SNHLY; CDR2 reads FYNNEI. The CDR3, as DNA: TGTGCCAGCACCGGGACTAGCTCAGGGGAGCAGTACTTC. Protein product: CASTGTSSGEQYF.

The chain recombines TRBV9 with TRBJ2-2, with TRBD2 identical over 9 bases. Germline V gene data show CDR1 as SGDLS and CDR2 as YYNGEE. J gave up 4 bases and V 4 bases, and 11 bases lay outside the gene matches. This CDR3 comprises 17 residues. This CDR3 reads CASSPRASGAVTGELFF. Written as DNA, the CDR3 is TGTGCCAGCAGCCCCCGGGCTAGCGGGGCCGTCACCGGGGAGCTGTTTTTT.

The chain uses TRBV6-6 and TRBJ1-6; D unresolved. The CDR3 extends over 13 amino acids. V was clipped by 5 bases and J by 10 bases, with 12 bases between them. Germline V gene sequence: CDR1 MNHNY, CDR2 SVGAGI (reference sequence). The CDR3 loop reads CASSLSSNSPLHF. CDR3 nucleotides: TGTGCCAGCAGTCTCTCTTCTAACTCACCCCTCCACTTT.

The chain has TRBV5-4 and TRBJ2-2, with TRBD1 matching over 7 bases. CDR3 length equals 15 residues. With V trimmed by 0 bases and J by 7 bases, 6 bases remained unmatched. The germline gives CDR1 SGHNT, CDR2 YYREEE (reference sequence). The CDR3 region is CASSLDLRGHGELFF. The CDR3 DNA sequence: TGTGCCAGCAGCTTGGACCTAAGGGGGCACGGGGAGCTGTTTTTT.

V and J are TRBV11-1 and TRBJ1-5, with D unclear. CDR1 is SGHAT and CDR2 is FQDESV in the germline V gene (reference sequence). V was clipped by 5 bases and J by 4 bases, with 9 bases between them. This CDR3 is 13 amino acids long. CDR3 DNA sequence: TGTGCCAGCAGCCACCGGGAGAATCAGCCCCAGCATTTT. Protein: CASSHRENQPQHF.

The chain recombines TRBV2 with TRBJ2-4; 9 bases map to TRBD2. The CDR3 has 15 residues. Germline loops: CDR1 SNHLY, CDR2 FYNNEI. J gave up 0 bases and V 6 bases, and 3 bases lay outside the gene matches. In DNA, the CDR3 is TGTGCCAGCAGGGTAGCGGGAGTAGCCAAAAACATTCAGTACTTC. Translation gives CASRVAGVAKNIQYF. The whole variable domain, remainder taken from reference TRBV2 and TRBJ2-4, is EPEVTQTPSHQVTQMGQEVILRCVPISNHLYFYWYRQILGQKVEFLVSFYNNEISEKSEIFDDQFSVERPDGSNFTLKIRSTKLEDSAMYFCASRVAGVAKNIQYFGAGTRLSVL.

CDR3: CASSFPGLAGENTGELFF. CDR3 nucleotides: TGTGCCAGCAGCTTCCCGGGACTAGCGGGGGAAAACACCGGGGAGCTGTTTTTT. The genes are TRBV7-3 and TRBJ2-2; 14 bases are a match to TRBD2. The trim removed 3 bases at V and 2 bases at J, leaving 5 bases unmatched. The CDR3 consists of 18 residues. Germline CDR1 is SGHTA and CDR2 is FQGTGA.

The chain uses TRBV7-8 and TRBJ2-2; 8 bases line up with TRBD1. CDR3 size: 15 residues. CDR1 and CDR2 from the germline V gene are SGHVS and FQNEAQ. After removal of 4 bases from V and 1 base from J, the junction contained 2 bases not matched to a gene. The CDR3 DNA reads TGTGCCAGCAGCTCGGGACAGGTGAACACCGGGGAGCTGTTTTTT. Protein: CASSSGQVNTGELFF.

The chain employs TRBV2 and TRBJ1-2; D is unclear. Germline V lookup: CDR1 SNHLY, CDR2 FYNNEI. Trimming pared 6 bases from V and 4 bases from J, leaving 12 bases between. This CDR3 spans 13 amino acids. The CDR3 bases are TGTGCCAGCAGAGCTGACACTAGCTATGGCTACACCTTC. Translated, it gives CASRADTSYGYTF.

This clone showed up just once. This CDR3 reads CASSLSGGFEQYF. The DNA for the CDR3 is TGTGCCAGCAGCTTATCAGGGGGTTTCGAGCAGTACTTC. This chain joins TRBV7-9 and TRBJ2-7; 7 bases are shared with TRBD1. CDR3 size: 13 residues. Germline V lookup: CDR1 SEHNR, CDR2 FQNEAQ (reference sequence). J was trimmed by 6 bases and V by 2 bases; bases with no gene match: 4.

This chain links TRBV29-1 with TRBJ1-2; 8 positions agree with TRBD1. This CDR3 is built from 12 residues. The V segment lost 4 bases and the J segment 8 bases; nucleotides outside the gene matches: 6. Germline-derived CDR1 and CDR2 are SQVTM and ANQGSEA. The CDR3 spells CSVVDRGEGYTF. CDR3 coding DNA: TGCAGCGTTGTTGACAGGGGTGAGGGCTACACCTTC.

This clone was counted only a few times. The J gene is TRBJ2-5, the V gene TRBV18; perhaps TRBD2 as D (6 bases). The CDR3 covers 16 residues. Deletions cut 3 bases from V and 4 bases from J, with 18 bases between. Germline CDR1 is KGHSH and CDR2 is LQKENI. CDR3 in amino acids: CASSPRDFYQGETQYF. CDR3 nucleotides: TGTGCCAGCTCACCTAGGGACTTCTATCAAGGAGAGACCCAGTACTTC. The variable domain in full, completed from reference TRBV18 and TRBJ2-5, reads NAGVMQNPRHLVRRRGQEARLRCSPMKGHSHVYWYRQLPEEGLKFMVYLQKENIIDESGMPKERFSAEFPKEGPSILRIQQVVRGDSAAYFCASSPRDFYQGETQYFGPGTRLLVL.

The rearrangement uses TRBV6-2 or TRBV6-3 and TRBJ2-7, with 7 positions matching TRBD2. The trim removed 2 bases at V and 2 bases at J, leaving 6 bases unmatched. Germline loops: CDR1 MNHEY, CDR2 SVGEGT. CDR3 length: 15 residues. The CDR3 here is CASSYGEGAAYEQYF. DNA for the CDR3: TGTGCCAGCAGTTACGGGGAGGGCGCAGCCTACGAGCAGTACTTC.

The chain uses TRBV10-3 and TRBJ2-5; 8 positions match TRBD1. The CDR3 sequence is 14 residues long. V shed 6 bases, J shed 4 bases, and the junction held 7 bases outside the gene matches. Germline CDR1 is ENHRY and CDR2 is SYGVKD. Here the CDR3 DNA reads TGTGCCATCAGCGTGGACAGGGTTCCAGAGACCCAGTACTTC. Translation: CAISVDRVPETQYF.